Following are 21 T cell receptor beta chains from one sample sequenced in a study of blood T cell repertoires in COVID-19. Libraries were prepared by immunoSEQ multiplex PCR; TCRdb keeps only in-frame clonotypes and omits some of them. Found here are fewer than 250,000 clones, roughly three quarters of them singletons; the top ten hold less than 20%. Sequencing input: PBMCs or T cells enriched from blood (not recorded which). The receptors originated from a woman aged 45 to 65 with acute COVID-19.

This clone occurred once. The V call is TRBV9, the J call TRBJ2-5; 11 nucleotides match TRBD2. CDR3 length: 17 amino acids. After removal of 3 bases from V and 2 bases from J, the junction contained 9 bases not matched to a gene. In germline, CDR1 is SGDLS, CDR2 YYNGEE. The CDR3 nucleotides are TGTGCCAGCAGCGCCGGGAGAGGGACTAGCGGTCAAGAGACCCAGTACTTC. Its translation: CASSAGRGTSGQETQYF.

This chain uses TRBV29-1 with TRBJ1-1; 9 bases are a match to TRBD1. CDR1 SQVTM and CDR2 ANQGSEA come from the germline V gene. The CDR3 runs to 14 residues. V trimming: 4 bases; J trimming: 5 bases; junction bases outside the gene matches: 8. The CDR3: CSVAFGGQGTEAFF. The CDR3 bases are TGCAGCGTTGCCTTCGGGGGACAGGGAACTGAAGCTTTCTTT.

CDR3 DNA sequence: TGTGCCAGCAGTTTCTCAGGGACAGATACGCAGTATTTT. This gives the protein CASSFSGTDTQYF. The chain has TRBV27 and TRBJ2-3; TRBD1 might be the D (5 bases). This CDR3 spans 13 amino acids. Germline V lookup: CDR1 MNHEY, CDR2 SMNVEV (reference sequence). The germline V and J ends were trimmed by 3 bases and 3 bases, with 7 bases remaining between them.

The chain employs TRBV7-9 and TRBJ1-1; tentative D call: TRBD1 (5 bases). The V and J ends lost 5 bases and 3 bases respectively, with 10 bases between them. CDR1 is SEHNR, CDR2 FQNEAQ, per germline (reference sequence). The CDR3 extends over 13 amino acids. CDR3 sequence reads: CASSRGSDTEAFF. The CDR3 DNA is TGTGCCAGCAGCAGGGGATCGGACACTGAAGCTTTCTTT.

The CDR3 sequence is CASSELAGGYNEQFF. CDR3 DNA sequence: TGTGCCAGCAGTGAACTAGCGGGGGGGTACAATGAGCAGTTCTTC. The V and J genes are TRBV6-4 and TRBJ2-1; 13 bases line up with TRBD2. Trimming cost V 3 bases and J 4 bases; bases outside gene matches: 0. The CDR3 is 15 residues long. Germline assignment: CDR1 MRHNA and CDR2 SNTAGT.

This sequence joins TRBV5-4 and TRBJ2-1; 9 bases align to TRBD1. Germline V lookup: CDR1 SGHNT, CDR2 YYREEE (reference sequence). CDR3 length equals 15 residues. Trimming cost V 0 bases and J 3 bases; bases outside gene matches: 1. In DNA, the CDR3 is TGTGCCAGCAGCTTGGCGGGACAGGGCTACAATGAGCAGTTCTTC. Translation gives CASSLAGQGYNEQFF.

The gene calls are TRBV7-2 and TRBJ1-1; 11 nucleotides align to TRBD1. The V segment lost 3 bases and the J segment 1 base; nucleotides outside the gene matches: 4. CDR1 and CDR2 from the germline V gene are SGHTA and FQGNSA. This CDR3 contains 16 residues. CDR3: CASSFWTGGSNTEAFF. As DNA, the CDR3 is TGTGCCAGCAGCTTTTGGACAGGGGGCTCGAACACTGAAGCTTTCTTT.

The chain has TRBV4-1 and TRBJ2-3, with a tentative D call TRBD2 (5 bases). Between the trimmed V and J ends, which lost 0 bases and 2 bases, there was a span of 15 bases. Germline V CDR1 and CDR2: MGHRA, YSYEKL. The CDR3 sequence is 17 residues long. The CDR3 spells CASSQDPPSYPTDTQYF. CDR3 DNA sequence: TGCGCCAGCAGCCAAGATCCCCCTAGCTACCCCACAGATACGCAGTATTTT.

The V gene is TRBV6-2 or TRBV6-3, the J gene TRBJ1-6; 8 bases agree with TRBD1. Germline-derived CDR1 and CDR2 are MNHEY and SVGEGT. V dropped 4 bases and J dropped 7; count of bases not matched to a gene: 6. There are 15 residues in the CDR3. The chain's CDR3 is CASSSLQGENSPLHF. In DNA form, the CDR3 reads TGTGCCAGCAGTTCCTTACAGGGGGAGAATTCACCCCTCCACTTT.

The genes are TRBV24-1 and TRBJ1-1; 9 bases match TRBD1. The CDR3 covers 12 residues. The germline CDR1 and CDR2 sequences are KGHDR and SFDVKD. The ends lost 3 bases at V and 12 bases at J; junction bases unmatched: 4. The CDR3 nucleotides are TGTGCCACCAGTGATGTGACAGGGGGTTCTTTCTTT. Its protein is CATSDVTGGSFF.

The rearrangement links TRBV5-1 to TRBJ1-1; 8 nucleotides match TRBD1. Germline V lookup: CDR1 SGHRS, CDR2 YFSETQ. J gave up 1 base and V 0 bases, and 5 bases lay outside the gene matches. CDR3 length equals 16 residues. The CDR3 DNA reads TGCGCCAGCAGCTTGGTACAGGGGGTTCCGAACACTGAAGCTTTCTTT. Translation gives CASSLVQGVPNTEAFF. Together with reference TRBV5-1 and TRBJ1-1, the CDR3 gives the full variable domain: KAGVTQTPRYLIKTRGQQVTLSCSPISGHRSVSWYQQTPGQGLQFLFEYFSETQRNKGNFPGRFSGRQFSNSRSEMNVSTLELGDSALYLCASSLVQGVPNTEAFFGQGTRLTVV.

This clone was counted a single time. The V gene is TRBV21-1, the J gene TRBJ2-1; the table gives TRBD1 as D, unverified against the DNA. TRBV21-1 is classified as a pseudogene. This CDR3 contains 15 residues. The CDR3 sequence is CASSNRQGPYNEQFF. CDR3 DNA: TGTGCCAGCAGCAACCGACAGGGTCCCTACAATGAGCAGTTCTTC.

This clone was observed a handful of times. In nucleotides, the CDR3 is TGTGCCAGCAGCCTCCGACACCTTAGCAATCAGCCCCAGCATTTT. Its protein product is CASSLRHLSNQPQHF. V is TRBV5-5 and J is TRBJ1-5; D gene unclear. Deletions cut 4 bases from V and 0 bases from J, with 11 bases between. The germline V gene encodes CDR1 SGHKS and CDR2 YYEKEE (reference sequence). This CDR3 comprises 15 residues.

The chain recombines TRBV3-1 (or the pseudogene TRBV3-2) with TRBJ2-2; D is unresolved. Deletions cut 4 bases from V and 0 bases from J, with 12 bases between. The germline V gene has CDR1 LGHDT and CDR2 YNNKEL (reference sequence). The CDR3 has 16 residues. In DNA, the CDR3 is TGTGCCAGCAGCCGACGGATTCTAGCGAACACCGGGGAGCTGTTTTTT. As protein: CASSRRILANTGELFF.

CDR3 DNA: TGTGCCAGCAGTGCGGACACCAACACTGAAGCTTTCTTT. This codes for CASSADTNTEAFF. This chain connects TRBV2 to TRBJ1-1, with D possibly TRBD1 on 5 matching bases. Germline V gives CDR1 SNHLY, CDR2 FYNNEI. The V end was cut by 4 bases, the J end by 2 bases, with 8 bases between. CDR3 size: 13 residues.

The chain recombines TRBV24-1 with TRBJ1-5; D is unresolved. V shed 5 bases and J shed 4 bases, with 8 bases lying between them. This CDR3 comprises 13 residues. Germline CDR1 and CDR2: KGHDR and SFDVKD. Here the CDR3 reads CATSAFENQPQHF. CDR3 DNA sequence: TGTGCCACCAGTGCTTTCGAGAATCAGCCCCAGCATTTT.

The chain has TRBV6-2 or TRBV6-3 and TRBJ2-2, with D tentatively TRBD1 (5 bases). Germline loops: CDR1 MNHEY, CDR2 SVGEGT. Trimming removed 5 bases at V and 7 bases at J, with 14 bases between. The CDR3 contains 14 residues. The CDR3 DNA reads TGTGCCAGCAGTAACCAGGGTCTAGGCGGGGAGCTGTTTTTT. It specifies CASSNQGLGGELFF.

The chain is built from TRBV29-1 and TRBJ1-2; 10 bases line up with TRBD1. The CDR3 contains 17 residues. Germline V gene data show CDR1 as SQVTM and CDR2 as ANQGSEA. Trimming took 6 bases from V and 4 from J; bases not matched to a gene: 17. DNA of the CDR3: TGCAGCGTGGATTCAACCGGGACAGGGGCGACCGGCTATGGCTACACCTTC. The encoded protein is CSVDSTGTGATGYGYTF.

The chain couples TRBV15 to TRBJ1-5; D is undetermined. The germline gives CDR1 LNHNV, CDR2 YYDKDF (reference sequence). V gave up 0 bases and J gave up 10 bases, with 10 bases separating them. This CDR3 is 13 amino acids long. CDR3 nucleotide sequence: TGTGCCACCAGCAGAGATGAGGTCGGCCCCCAGCATTTT. It codes for CATSRDEVGPQHF.

The CDR3 DNA reads TGTGCCTGGAGTAACGGGTACGGGGAAAAACTGTTTTTT. Amino acid sequence: CAWSNGYGEKLFF. This chain uses TRBV30 with TRBJ1-4, with D unclear. Germline assignment: CDR1 GTSNPN and CDR2 SVGIG (reference sequence). Trimming took 2 bases from V and 8 from J, leaving 12 bases between them. The CDR3 covers 13 residues.

V usage is TRBV2 and J usage is TRBJ2-7; 14 bases fit TRBD2. J was trimmed by 7 bases and V by 6 bases; bases with no gene match: 5. The CDR3 sequence is 14 residues long. Germline V gene data show CDR1 as SNHLY and CDR2 as FYNNEI. The DNA for the CDR3 is TGTGCCAGCAGGAGGGGACTAGCGGGGGTTGAGCAGTACGTC. Its translation: CASRRGLAGVEQYV.